These 12 T cell receptor beta chains were all obtained from the same sample, sequenced in a study of vaccination and CD4 T cells after COVID-19. Cultured CD4+ T cell DNA underwent sequencing with the Oncomine TCR Beta short-read assay. DNA came from CD4+ T cells after culture. One entry per CDR3 protein, called by TCRdb with MiXCR from the PCR reads. The top ten hold 13% to 15% of the sample, which has some 10,000 distinct CDR3 sequences, approximately 35% seen once. What these receptors recognize is not known. Treatment given: roughly 10-day PBMC culture with coronavirus spike peptide pools or control peptides (ViraFEST assay). Gathering of the CD4+ T cells, from the unexposed donor, took place before the COVID-19 pandemic (2011-2018). The sample consisted of CD4+ T cells from blood, cultured in vitro. The receptor set was obtained from a human donor in good health.

This rearrangement joins TRBV5-4 to TRBJ1-2; TRBD1 might be the D (6 bases). The germline gives CDR1 SGHNT, CDR2 YYREEE (reference sequence). CDR3 length: 16 amino acids. With 10 bases removed from V and 4 bases from J, the gap between germline ends came to 26 bases. The CDR3 DNA reads TGTGCCCAGACTAAATCGGGGGGCAACACAATCTATGGCTACACCTTC. This gives the protein CAQTKSGGNTIYGYTF.

This clonotype is large by share. The chain uses TRBV28 and TRBJ2-3; a possible D gene is TRBD2 (5 bases). The CDR3 contains 14 residues. Between the trimmed V and J ends, which lost 10 bases and 1 base, there was a span of 15 bases. Germline V gene lookup returns CDR1 MDHEN and CDR2 SYDVKM. CDR3 sequence reads: CATPGNEGTDTQYF. CDR3 nucleotides: TGTGCCACCCCCGGGAACGAGGGCACAGATACGCAGTATTTT. Supplemented by reference TRBV28 and TRBJ2-3, the full variable domain reads DVKVTQSSRYLVKRTGEKVFLECVQDMDHENMFWYRQDPGLGLRLIYFSYDVKMKEKGDIPEGYSVSREKKERFSLILESASTNQTSMYLCATPGNEGTDTQYFGPGTRLTVL.

V gene TRBV6-5 combines with J gene TRBJ2-7; TRBD2 matches 9 bases. J was trimmed by 2 bases and V by 4 bases; bases with no gene match: 9. Germline values: CDR1 MNHEY, CDR2 SVGAGI. The CDR3 totals 16 residues. CDR3 sequence (DNA): TGTGCCAGCAGTTTTCCCCAAGCGGGAGGCCCCTACGAGCAGTACTTC. It specifies CASSFPQAGGPYEQYF.

This sequence joins TRBV7-3 and TRBJ2-7; TRBD1 is a possible D gene (6 bases). Germline V gene sequence: CDR1 SGHTA, CDR2 FQGTGA. The CDR3 extends over 14 amino acids. Deletions cut 5 bases from V and 1 base from J, with 12 bases between. The CDR3 sequence: CASSPQQGSYEQYF. The CDR3 coding sequence is TGTGCCAGCAGCCCCCAGCAGGGGTCCTACGAGCAGTACTTC.

The chain joins TRBV12-3 or TRBV12-4 to TRBJ2-7, with D hard to call. This CDR3 is 10 amino acids long. Trimming removed 3 bases from V and 3 bases from J, with 0 bases in between. Here the CDR3 DNA reads TGTGCCAGCAGTTTCTACGAGCAGTACTTC. Translation: CASSFYEQYF.

This clonotype was counted a single time. A read error may produce the germline difference seen at one junction end. The chain joins TRBV19 to TRBJ1-2; D remains unclear. From germline, CDR1 is LNHDA and CDR2 SQIVND (reference sequence). This CDR3 is 15 amino acids long. CDR3 protein: CASSIFSAVNCGYTF. CDR3 bases: TGTGCCAGTAGTATATTTTCGGCAGTTAACTGTGGCTACACCTTC.

The V and J genes are TRBV19 and TRBJ1-5; no reliable D call. V was shortened by 5 bases and J by 1 base, with 18 bases between the two germline ends. Germline-derived CDR1 and CDR2 are LNHDA and SQIVND (reference sequence). CDR3 length equals 17 residues. The CDR3 DNA reads TGTGCCAGTAGTCCGCCCGGGCGGGGAAAAAGCAATCAGCCCCAGCATTTT. Translation: CASSPPGRGKSNQPQHF.

This chain joins TRBV7-2 and TRBJ2-1; 7 bases agree with TRBD2. This CDR3 is built from 14 residues. Germline V lookup: CDR1 SGHTA, CDR2 FQGNSA. V shed 6 bases and J 4 bases; nucleotides not matched to a gene: 6. The CDR3 bases are TGTGCCAGCAGACCAGCGGGGACGTACAATGAGCAGTTCTTC. Its protein product is CASRPAGTYNEQFF.

The CDR3 bases are TGTGCCAGCAGCCCTAGGACAGGGGTTCATTCACCCCTCCACTTT. Encoded protein: CASSPRTGVHSPLHF. The chain recombines TRBV27 with TRBJ1-6, with 9 nucleotides matching TRBD1. This CDR3 spans 15 amino acids. Trimming took 6 bases from V and 8 from J; bases not matched to a gene: 8. Germline CDR1 MNHEY, CDR2 SMNVEV (reference sequence).

The chain carries TRBV24-1 and TRBJ2-2; a possible D gene is TRBD1 (6 bases). CDR3 length equals 16 residues. Trimming stripped 4 bases from V and 4 bases from J, with 15 bases between. The germline gives CDR1 KGHDR, CDR2 SFDVKD. The CDR3 region is CATSDPSDSLTGELFF. Written as DNA, the CDR3 is TGTGCCACCAGTGACCCCTCGGACAGCCTCACCGGGGAGCTGTTTTTT.

J is TRBJ2-2 and V is TRBV4-2, with 9 bases aligning to TRBD2. The V gene's germline CDR1 is LGHNA and CDR2 YNFKEQ. Trimming cost V 9 bases and J 2 bases; bases outside gene matches: 4. CDR3 length equals 14 residues. CDR3 sequence (DNA): TGTGCCAGTGCGGGGGGGACAAACACCGGGGAGCTGTTTTTT. This encodes CASAGGTNTGELFF.

The V and J genes are TRBV11-2 and TRBJ2-2, with D perhaps TRBD1 (5 bases). V lost 1 base, J lost 7 bases, and 10 bases lay in between. The CDR3 runs to 14 residues. Germline V gene sequence: CDR1 SGHAT, CDR2 FQNNGV. The CDR3: CASSLGLGLGELFF. The DNA of the CDR3 is TGTGCCAGCAGCTTAGGCCTGGGGCTCGGGGAGCTGTTTTTT.